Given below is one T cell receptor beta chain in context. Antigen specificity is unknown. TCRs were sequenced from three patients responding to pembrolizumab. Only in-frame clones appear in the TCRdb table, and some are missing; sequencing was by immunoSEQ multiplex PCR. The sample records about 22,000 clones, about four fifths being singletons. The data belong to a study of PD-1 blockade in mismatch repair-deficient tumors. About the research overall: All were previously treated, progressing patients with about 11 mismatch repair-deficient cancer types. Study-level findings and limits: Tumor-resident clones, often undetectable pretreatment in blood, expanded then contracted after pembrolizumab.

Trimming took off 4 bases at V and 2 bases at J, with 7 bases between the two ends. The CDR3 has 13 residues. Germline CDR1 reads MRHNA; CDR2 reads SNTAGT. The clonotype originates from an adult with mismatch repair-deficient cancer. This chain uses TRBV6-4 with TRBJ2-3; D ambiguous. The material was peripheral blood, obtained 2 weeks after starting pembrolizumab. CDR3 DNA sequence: TGTGCCAGCAGTGCAACGGTCACAGATACGCAGTATTTT. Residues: CASSATVTDTQYF.